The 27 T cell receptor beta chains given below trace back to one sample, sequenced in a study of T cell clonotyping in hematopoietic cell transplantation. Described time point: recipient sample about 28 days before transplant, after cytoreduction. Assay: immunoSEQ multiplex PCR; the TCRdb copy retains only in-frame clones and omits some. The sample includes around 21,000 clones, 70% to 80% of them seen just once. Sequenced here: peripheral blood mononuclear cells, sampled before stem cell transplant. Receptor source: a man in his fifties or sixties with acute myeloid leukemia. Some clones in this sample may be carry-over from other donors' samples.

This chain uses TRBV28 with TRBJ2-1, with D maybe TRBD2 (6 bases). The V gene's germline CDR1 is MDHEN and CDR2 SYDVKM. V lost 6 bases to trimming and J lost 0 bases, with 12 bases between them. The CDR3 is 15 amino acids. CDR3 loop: CASRGGLGSYNEQFF. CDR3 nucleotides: TGTGCCAGCAGGGGGGGATTAGGCTCCTACAATGAGCAGTTCTTC.

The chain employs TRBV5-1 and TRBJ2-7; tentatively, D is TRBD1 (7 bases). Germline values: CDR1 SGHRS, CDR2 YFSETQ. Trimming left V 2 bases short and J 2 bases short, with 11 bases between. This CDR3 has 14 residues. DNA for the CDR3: TGCGCCAGCAGCTTCCAGGGGGGAACCTACGAGCAGTACTTC. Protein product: CASSFQGGTYEQYF.

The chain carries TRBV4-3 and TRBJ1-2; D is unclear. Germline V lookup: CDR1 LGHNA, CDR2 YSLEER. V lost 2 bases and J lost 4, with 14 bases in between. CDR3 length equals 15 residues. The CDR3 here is CASSQLGGISYGYTF. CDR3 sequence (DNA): TGCGCCAGCAGCCAATTAGGAGGGATATCCTATGGCTACACCTTC.

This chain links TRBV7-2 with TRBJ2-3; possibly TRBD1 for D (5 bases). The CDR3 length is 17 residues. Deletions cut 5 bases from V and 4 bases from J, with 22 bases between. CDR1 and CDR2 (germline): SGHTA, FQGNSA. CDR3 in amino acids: CASSRDFGRARADTQYF. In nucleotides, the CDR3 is TGTGCCAGCAGCCGTGATTTCGGCAGGGCCAGAGCAGATACGCAGTATTTT. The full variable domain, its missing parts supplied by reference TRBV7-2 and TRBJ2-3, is GAGVSQSPSNKVTEKGKDVELRCDPISGHTALYWYRQSLGQGLEFLIYFQGNSAPDKSGLPSDRFSAERTGGSVSTLTIQRTQQEDSAVYLCASSRDFGRARADTQYFGPGTRLTVL.

CDR3 in amino acids: CASSIGVTTDTQYF. CDR3 sequence (DNA): TGTGCCAGTAGTATAGGAGTCACCACAGATACGCAGTATTTT. The chain joins TRBV19 to TRBJ2-3, with D unclear. The germline gives CDR1 LNHDA, CDR2 SQIVND (reference sequence). The V gene lost 1 base and the J gene lost 2 bases, with 7 bases spanning the gap. This CDR3 has 14 amino acids.

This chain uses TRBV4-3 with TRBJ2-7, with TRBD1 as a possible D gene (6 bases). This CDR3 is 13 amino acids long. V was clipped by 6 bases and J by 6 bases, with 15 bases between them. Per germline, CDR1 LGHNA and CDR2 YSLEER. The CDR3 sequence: CASRRSQGTEQYF. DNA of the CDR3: TGCGCCAGCAGAAGGAGTCAGGGGACCGAGCAGTACTTC.

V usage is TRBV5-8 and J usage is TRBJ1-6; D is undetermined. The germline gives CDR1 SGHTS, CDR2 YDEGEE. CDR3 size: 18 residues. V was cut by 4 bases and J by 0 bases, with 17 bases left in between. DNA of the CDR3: TGTGCCAGCAGCCTCGCATCGTATTTTGGCTCCTATAATTCACCCCTCCACTTT. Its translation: CASSLASYFGSYNSPLHF.

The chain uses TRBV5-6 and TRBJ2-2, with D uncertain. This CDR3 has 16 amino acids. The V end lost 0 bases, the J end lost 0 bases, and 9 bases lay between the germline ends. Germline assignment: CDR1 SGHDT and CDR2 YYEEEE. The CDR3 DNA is TGTGCCAGCAGCTTGGGGCAGATTGCGAACACCGGGGAGCTGTTTTTT. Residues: CASSLGQIANTGELFF.

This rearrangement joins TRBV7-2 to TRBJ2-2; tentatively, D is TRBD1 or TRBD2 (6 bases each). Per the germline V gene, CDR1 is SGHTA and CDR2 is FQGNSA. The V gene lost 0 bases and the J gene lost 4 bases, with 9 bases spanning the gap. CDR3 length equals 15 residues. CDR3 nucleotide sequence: TGTGCCAGCAGCTTAGCCGGGGGCGGCACCGGGGAGCTGTTTTTT. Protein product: CASSLAGGGTGELFF.

CDR3 in amino acids: CASSETLGGRAYEQYF. The CDR3 DNA reads as TGTGCCAGCAGTGAAACCTTAGGGGGGAGGGCCTACGAGCAGTACTTC. J is TRBJ2-7 and V is TRBV2; maybe TRBD2 (7 bases). This CDR3 region has 16 residues. With 2 bases removed from V and 2 bases from J, the gap between germline ends came to 16 bases. Germline CDR1 is SNHLY and CDR2 is FYNNEI.

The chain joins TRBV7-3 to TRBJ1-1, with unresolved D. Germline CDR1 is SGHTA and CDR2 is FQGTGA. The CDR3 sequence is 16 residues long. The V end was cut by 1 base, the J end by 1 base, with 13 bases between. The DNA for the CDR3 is TGTGCCAGCAGCTTAATGGGTGCGGAGGGGAACACTGAAGCTTTCTTT. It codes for CASSLMGAEGNTEAFF.

CDR3: CAIKQDNEKLFF. The DNA for the CDR3 is TGTGCCATCAAACAGGATAATGAAAAACTGTTTTTT. This sequence joins TRBV10-3 and TRBJ1-4, with D perhaps matching TRBD1 (5 bases). This CDR3 is built from 12 residues. CDR1 is ENHRY and CDR2 is SYGVKD in the germline V gene. The germline V and J ends were trimmed by 7 bases and 4 bases, with 7 bases remaining between them.

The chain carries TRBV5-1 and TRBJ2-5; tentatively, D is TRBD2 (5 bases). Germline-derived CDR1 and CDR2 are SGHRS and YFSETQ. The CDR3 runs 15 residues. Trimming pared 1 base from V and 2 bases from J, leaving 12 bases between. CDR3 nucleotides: TGCGCCAGCAGCTTGAGGTCTAGCAGACAAGAGACCCAGTACTTC. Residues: CASSLRSSRQETQYF. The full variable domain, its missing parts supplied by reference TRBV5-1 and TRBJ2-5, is KAGVTQTPRYLIKTRGQQVTLSCSPISGHRSVSWYQQTPGQGLQFLFEYFSETQRNKGNFPGRFSGRQFSNSRSEMNVSTLELGDSALYLCASSLRSSRQETQYFGPGTRLLVL.

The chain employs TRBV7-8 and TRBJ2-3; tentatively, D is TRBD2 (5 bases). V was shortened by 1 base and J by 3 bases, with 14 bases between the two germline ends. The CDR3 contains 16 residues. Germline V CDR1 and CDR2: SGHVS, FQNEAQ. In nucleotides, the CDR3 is TGTGCCAGCAGCTTAGGTTTTGCGGGTAAAACAGATACGCAGTATTTT. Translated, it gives CASSLGFAGKTDTQYF.

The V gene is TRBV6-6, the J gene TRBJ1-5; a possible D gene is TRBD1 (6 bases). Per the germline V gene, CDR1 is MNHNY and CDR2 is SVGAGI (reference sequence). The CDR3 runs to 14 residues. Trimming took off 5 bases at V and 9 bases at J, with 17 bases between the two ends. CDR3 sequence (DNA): TGTGCCAGCAGTCAAACGACAGGCTCCGGGCCCCAGCATTTT. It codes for CASSQTTGSGPQHF.

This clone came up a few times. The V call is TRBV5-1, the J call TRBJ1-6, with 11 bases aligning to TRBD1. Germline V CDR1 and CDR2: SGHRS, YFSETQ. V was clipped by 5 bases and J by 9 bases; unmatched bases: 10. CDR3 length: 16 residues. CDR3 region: CASSDPGTGGVSPLHF. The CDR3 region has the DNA TGCGCCAGCAGTGACCCCGGGACAGGGGGTGTTTCACCCCTCCACTTT.

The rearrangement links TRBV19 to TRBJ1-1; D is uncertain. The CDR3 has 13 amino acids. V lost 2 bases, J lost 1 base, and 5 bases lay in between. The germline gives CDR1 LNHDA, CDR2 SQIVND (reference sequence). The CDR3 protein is CASSITGNTEAFF. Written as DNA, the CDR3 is TGTGCCAGTAGTATAACGGGGAACACTGAAGCTTTCTTT.

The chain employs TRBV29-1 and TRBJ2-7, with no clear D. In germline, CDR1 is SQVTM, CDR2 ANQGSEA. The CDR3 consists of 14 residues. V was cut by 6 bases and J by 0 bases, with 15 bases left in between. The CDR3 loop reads CSVATRLDSYEQYF. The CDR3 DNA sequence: TGCAGCGTCGCGACAAGGCTGGACTCCTACGAGCAGTACTTC.

DNA of the CDR3: TGCAGCGTTTCCCAGGTTGGGGTGGATAGCTACACCTTC. It specifies CSVSQVGVDSYTF. The chain combines TRBV29-1 with TRBJ1-2; the D is unclear. CDR1 SQVTM and CDR2 ANQGSEA come from the germline V gene. The ends were cut back, 5 bases at V and 9 bases at J, with 19 bases in the middle. The CDR3 contains 13 residues. Full variable domain (outside the CDR3, taken from reference TRBV29-1 and TRBJ1-2): SAVISQKPSRDICQRGTSLTIQCQVDSQVTMMFWYRQQPGQSLTLIATANQGSEATYESGFVIDKFPISRPNLTFSTLTVSNMSPEDSSIYLCSVSQVGVDSYTFGSGTRLTVV.

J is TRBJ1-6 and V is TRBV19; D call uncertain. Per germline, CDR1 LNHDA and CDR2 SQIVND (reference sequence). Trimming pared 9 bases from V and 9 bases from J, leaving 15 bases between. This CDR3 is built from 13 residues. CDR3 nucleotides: TGTGCCAGCAGCACTTACAGCGGTTCACCCCTCCACTTT. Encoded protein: CASSTYSGSPLHF. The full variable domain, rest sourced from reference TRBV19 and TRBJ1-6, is DGGITQSPKYLFRKEGQNVTLSCEQNLNHDAMYWYRQDPGQGLRLIYYSQIVNDFQKGDIAEGYSVSREKKESFPLTVTSAQKNPTAFYLCASSTYSGSPLHFGNGTRLTVT.

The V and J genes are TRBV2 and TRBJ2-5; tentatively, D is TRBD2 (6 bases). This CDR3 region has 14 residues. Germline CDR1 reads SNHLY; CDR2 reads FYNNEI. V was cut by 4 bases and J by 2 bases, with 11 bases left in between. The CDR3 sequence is CASSGSGYQETQYF. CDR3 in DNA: TGTGCCAGCAGTGGGAGCGGGTATCAAGAGACCCAGTACTTC.

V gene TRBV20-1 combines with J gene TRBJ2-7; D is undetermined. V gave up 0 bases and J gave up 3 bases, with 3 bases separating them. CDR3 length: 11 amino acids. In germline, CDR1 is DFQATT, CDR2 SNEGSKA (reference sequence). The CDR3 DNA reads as TGCAGTGCTAGAGATGGCTACGAGCAGTACTTC. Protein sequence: CSARDGYEQYF.

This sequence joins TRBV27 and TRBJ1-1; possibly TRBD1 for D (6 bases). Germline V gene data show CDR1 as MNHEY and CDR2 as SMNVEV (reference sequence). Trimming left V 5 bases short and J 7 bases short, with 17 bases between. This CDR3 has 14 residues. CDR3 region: CASSTGGALSEAFF. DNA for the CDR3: TGTGCCAGCAGTACCGGGGGGGCGCTTAGTGAAGCTTTCTTT.

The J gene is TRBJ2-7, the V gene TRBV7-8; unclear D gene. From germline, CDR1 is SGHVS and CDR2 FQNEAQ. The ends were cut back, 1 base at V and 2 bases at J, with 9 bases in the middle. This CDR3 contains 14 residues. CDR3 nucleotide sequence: TGTGCCAGCAGCTTAGAGGCTGGAGCCTACGAGCAGTACTTC. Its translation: CASSLEAGAYEQYF. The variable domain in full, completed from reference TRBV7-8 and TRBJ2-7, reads GAGVSQSPRYKVAKRGQDVALRCDPISGHVSLFWYQQALGQGPEFLTYFQNEAQLDKSGLPSDRFFAERPEGSVSTLKIQRTQQEDSAVYLCASSLEAGAYEQYFGPGTRLTVT.

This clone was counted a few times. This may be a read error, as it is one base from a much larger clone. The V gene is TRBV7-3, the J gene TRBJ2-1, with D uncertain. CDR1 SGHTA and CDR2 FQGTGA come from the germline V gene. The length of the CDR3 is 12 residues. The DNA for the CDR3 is TGTGCCAGCAGCTACGGTAACAATGGGCAGTTCTTC. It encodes CASSYGNNGQFF.

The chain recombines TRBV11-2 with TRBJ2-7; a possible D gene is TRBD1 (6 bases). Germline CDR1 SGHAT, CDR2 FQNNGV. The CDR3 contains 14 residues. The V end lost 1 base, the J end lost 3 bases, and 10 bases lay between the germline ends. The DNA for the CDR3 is TGTGCCAGCAGCTTAGTAGGCAGGGGCTACGAGCAGTACTTC. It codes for CASSLVGRGYEQYF.

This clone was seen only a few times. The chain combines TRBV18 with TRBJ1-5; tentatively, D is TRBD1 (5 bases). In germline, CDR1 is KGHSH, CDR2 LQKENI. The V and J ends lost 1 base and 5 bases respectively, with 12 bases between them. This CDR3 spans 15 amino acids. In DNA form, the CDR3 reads TGTGCCAGCTCACCACTAGGGACCCGCGATCAGCCCCAGCATTTT. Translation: CASSPLGTRDQPQHF.